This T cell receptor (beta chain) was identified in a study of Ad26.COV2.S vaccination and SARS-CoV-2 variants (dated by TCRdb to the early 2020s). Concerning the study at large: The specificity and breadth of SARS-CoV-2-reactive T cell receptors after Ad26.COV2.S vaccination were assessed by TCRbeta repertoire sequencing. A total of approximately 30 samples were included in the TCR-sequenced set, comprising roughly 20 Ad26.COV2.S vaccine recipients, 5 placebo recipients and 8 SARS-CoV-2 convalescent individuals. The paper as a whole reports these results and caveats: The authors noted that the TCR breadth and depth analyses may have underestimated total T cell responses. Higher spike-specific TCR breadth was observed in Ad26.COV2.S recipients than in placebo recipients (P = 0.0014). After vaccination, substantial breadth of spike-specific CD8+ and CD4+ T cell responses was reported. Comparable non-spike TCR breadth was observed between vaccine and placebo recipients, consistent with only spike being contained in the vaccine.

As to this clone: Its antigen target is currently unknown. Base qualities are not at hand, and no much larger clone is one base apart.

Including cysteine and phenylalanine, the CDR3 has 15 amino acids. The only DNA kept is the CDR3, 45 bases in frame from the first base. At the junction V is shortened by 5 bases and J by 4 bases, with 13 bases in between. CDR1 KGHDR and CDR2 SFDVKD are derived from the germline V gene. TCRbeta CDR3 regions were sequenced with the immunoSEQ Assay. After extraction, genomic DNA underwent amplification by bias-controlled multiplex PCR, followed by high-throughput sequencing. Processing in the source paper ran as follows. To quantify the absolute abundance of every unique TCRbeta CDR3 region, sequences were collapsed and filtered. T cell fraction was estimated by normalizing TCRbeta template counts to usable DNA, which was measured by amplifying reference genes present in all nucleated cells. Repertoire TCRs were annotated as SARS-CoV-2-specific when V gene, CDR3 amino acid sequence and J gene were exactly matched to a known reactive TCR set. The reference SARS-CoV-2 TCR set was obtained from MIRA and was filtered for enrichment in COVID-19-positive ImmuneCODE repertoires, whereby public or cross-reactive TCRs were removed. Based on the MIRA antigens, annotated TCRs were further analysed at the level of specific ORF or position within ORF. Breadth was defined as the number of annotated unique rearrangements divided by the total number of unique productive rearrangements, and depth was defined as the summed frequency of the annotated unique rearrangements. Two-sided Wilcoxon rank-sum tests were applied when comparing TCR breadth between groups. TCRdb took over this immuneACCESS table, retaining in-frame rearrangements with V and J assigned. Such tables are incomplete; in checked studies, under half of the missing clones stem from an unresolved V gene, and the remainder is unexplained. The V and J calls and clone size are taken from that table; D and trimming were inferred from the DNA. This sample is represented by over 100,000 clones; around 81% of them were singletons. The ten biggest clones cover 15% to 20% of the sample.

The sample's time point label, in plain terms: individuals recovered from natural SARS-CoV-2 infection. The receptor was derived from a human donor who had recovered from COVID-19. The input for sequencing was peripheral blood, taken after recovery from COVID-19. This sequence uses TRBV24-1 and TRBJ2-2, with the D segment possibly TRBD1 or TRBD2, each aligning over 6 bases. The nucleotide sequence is TGTGCCACCAGTGGTACGGGGGCGATCACCGGGGAGCTGTTTTTT. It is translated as CATSGTGAITGELFF.